Reported below is one T cell receptor beta chain. Its antigen is unidentified. This specimen comes from a study of T cell repertoires in cytomegalovirus infection. Points from the study as a whole: The ex vivo response was dominated by HLA-C-restricted CMV-specific TCR beta clonotypes.

The CDR3 has 17 amino acids. The junction had 10 bases not matched to a gene; V was cut back by 0 bases and J by 2 bases. Using its own MiXCR run on the reads, TCRdb lists one record per CDR3 protein. The sample has 140,000 to 150,000 distinct CDR3 sequences; more than 30% are singletons. Specimen: CD8+ T cells from cultured PBMCs, collected from culture after CMV antigen stimulation. The chain links TRBV12-3 or TRBV12-4 to TRBJ2-7; 7 nucleotides agree with TRBD2. This clonotype originated in a human donor in good health (CMV status not recorded). Some clones in this sample may be carry-over from other donors' samples. The chain's CDR3 is CASSLAGGENLPYEQYF. Written as DNA, the CDR3 is TGTGCCAGCAGTTTAGCGGGGGGGGAAAACCTCCCCTACGAGCAGTACTTC.